One sample yielded the 13 T cell receptor beta chains listed below, sequenced in a study of CD8+ T cells in alopecia areata. Reverse transcription of extracted RNA yielded cDNA, which provided the sequencing template. TCRdb keeps only in-frame clones here, not all; method: immunoSEQ multiplex PCR. The data hold some 150,000 clones, with roughly nine tenths observed a single time. Treatment indicated: oral pan-JAK inhibitor, 5-10 mg twice daily. The source material was CD8+ T cells sorted from blood, sampled at week 4, from a patient treated with tofacitinib. The receptors here all came from a human donor with alopecia areata.

This clone has a handful of counts. V gene TRBV7-2 combines with J gene TRBJ2-7, with D perhaps TRBD2 (5 bases). V was cut by 5 bases and J by 2 bases, with 10 bases left in between. Germline V lookup: CDR1 SGHTA, CDR2 FQGNSA. CDR3 length: 13 residues. CDR3 DNA: TGTGCCAGCAGCCCTGGGAGTGCCTACGAGCAGTACTTC. Translation gives CASSPGSAYEQYF. The full variable domain, with the rest looked up from reference TRBV7-2 and TRBJ2-7, is GAGVSQSPSNKVTEKGKDVELRCDPISGHTALYWYRQSLGQGLEFLIYFQGNSAPDKSGLPSDRFSAERTGGSVSTLTIQRTQQEDSAVYLCASSPGSAYEQYFGPGTRLTVT.

The chain links TRBV29-1 to TRBJ2-1, with D possibly being TRBD1 or TRBD2 (5 bases each). This CDR3 is 16 amino acids long. From germline, CDR1 is SQVTM and CDR2 ANQGSEA. V was trimmed by 3 bases and J by 0 bases, leaving 15 bases between them. The CDR3 bases are TGCAGCGTTGAGTACCGGGGCAGGAGCTCCTACAATGAGCAGTTCTTC. Its protein product is CSVEYRGRSSYNEQFF.

This clone was detected once. The genes are TRBV7-9 and TRBJ2-1; D is unresolved. The length of the CDR3 is 11 residues. Germline V gene lookup returns CDR1 SEHNR and CDR2 FQNEAQ (reference sequence). V was cut by 3 bases and J by 7 bases, with 4 bases left in between. Written as DNA, the CDR3 is TGTGCCAGCAGCTTTAGTAATGAGCAGTTCTTC. Its protein product is CASSFSNEQFF.

The chain links TRBV29-1 to TRBJ2-1; 10 nucleotides align to TRBD2. Germline CDR1 is SQVTM and CDR2 is ANQGSEA. This CDR3 is 15 amino acids long. J gave up 4 bases and V 3 bases, and 6 bases lay outside the gene matches. CDR3 region: CSVEGLARPYNEQFF. DNA for the CDR3: TGCAGCGTTGAGGGACTAGCGCGGCCTTACAATGAGCAGTTCTTC.

V gene TRBV30 combines with J gene TRBJ1-5; D is undetermined. CDR1 is GTSNPN, CDR2 SVGIG, per germline (reference sequence). The CDR3 has 12 amino acids. V was cut by 0 bases and J by 2 bases, with 2 bases left in between. This chain's CDR3 is CAWSVGNQPQHF. In DNA, the CDR3 is TGTGCCTGGAGTGTAGGCAATCAGCCCCAGCATTTT.

The sample holds a few counts of this clone. The V gene is TRBV7-9, the J gene TRBJ1-4, with TRBD1 matching over 8 bases. The CDR3 runs 13 residues. Germline trimming cut 4 bases from V and 12 bases from J; bases unmatched to any gene: 7. The germline CDR1 and CDR2 sequences are SEHNR and FQNEAQ (reference sequence). CDR3 DNA: TGTGCCAGCAGCTCTTCGACAGGGGTAGAACTGTTTTTT. Its translation is CASSSSTGVELFF.

This clone was recorded only once. The chain uses TRBV15 and TRBJ2-1; 8 nucleotides agree with TRBD1. This CDR3 spans 14 amino acids. Germline values: CDR1 LNHNV, CDR2 YYDKDF (reference sequence). V lost 3 bases, J lost 5 bases, and 3 bases stayed unmatched. This CDR3 is CATSSRTGNNEQFF. The CDR3 DNA sequence: TGTGCCACCAGCAGTAGGACAGGGAACAATGAGCAGTTCTTC.

The chain employs TRBV9 and TRBJ2-7; maybe TRBD2 (7 bases). Germline lookup yields CDR1 SGDLS and CDR2 YYNGEE. Trimming removed 3 bases at V and 0 bases at J, with 10 bases between. The CDR3 has 14 residues. This CDR3 reads CASSEGDYSYEQYF. The DNA of the CDR3 is TGTGCCAGCAGCGAGGGGGACTACTCCTACGAGCAGTACTTC.

The chain carries TRBV18 and TRBJ2-2; either TRBD1 or TRBD2 may supply D (5 bases each). The CDR3 has 13 amino acids. Trimming left V 0 bases short and J 6 bases short, with 5 bases between. Per the germline V gene, CDR1 is KGHSH and CDR2 is LQKENI. This CDR3 is CASSPPGAGELFF. The CDR3 coding sequence is TGTGCCAGCTCACCACCGGGGGCCGGGGAGCTGTTTTTT.

The chain joins TRBV6-1 to TRBJ2-1; 9 bases match TRBD2. Germline CDR1 reads MNHNS; CDR2 reads SASEGT. The CDR3 runs to 14 residues. With 6 bases clipped from V and 8 bases from J, the junction kept 8 bases outside the gene matches. CDR3 nucleotides: TGTGCCAGCAGAAGTCTAGCGGGGTTCGATGAGCAGTTCTTC. It specifies CASRSLAGFDEQFF.

The chain recombines TRBV2 with TRBJ2-7; D perhaps matches TRBD1 (5 bases). The germline V gene has CDR1 SNHLY and CDR2 FYNNEI. Trimming cost V 6 bases and J 3 bases, with 18 bases left between them. This CDR3 region has 15 residues. Written as DNA, the CDR3 is TGTGCCAGCAGCAAAAGGGCAGGGCCGATCTACGAGCAGTACTTC. Amino acids: CASSKRAGPIYEQYF.

This chain's CDR3 is CASSQSLGGTEAFF. CDR3 coding DNA: TGTGCCAGCAGCCAATCATTGGGGGGGACTGAAGCTTTCTTT. The chain couples TRBV16 to TRBJ1-1; weak D call: TRBD1 (5 bases). The CDR3 is 14 amino acids. V lost 0 bases, J lost 5 bases, and 10 bases lay in between. CDR1 is KGHSY, CDR2 FQNENV, per germline.

The CDR3: CASSPRTGELFF. The CDR3 DNA reads TGTGCCAGCTCACCGAGAACCGGGGAGCTGTTTTTT. V is TRBV18 and J is TRBJ2-2; D is undetermined. V was shortened by 3 bases and J by 5 bases, with 4 bases between the two germline ends. The germline gives CDR1 KGHSH, CDR2 LQKENI. This CDR3 has 12 residues. Full variable domain (remainder filled in from reference TRBV18 and TRBJ2-2): NAGVMQNPRHLVRRRGQEARLRCSPMKGHSHVYWYRQLPEEGLKFMVYLQKENIIDESGMPKERFSAEFPKEGPSILRIQQVVRGDSAAYFCASSPRTGELFFGEGSRLTVL.